A selection of T cell receptor beta chains follows, all from one sample in a study of T cells in Graves' hyperthyroidism and ophthalmopathy. TCRdb reanalysed the multiplex PCR reads using MiXCR and keeps one entry per CDR3 protein. This table holds some 500,000 distinct CDR3 sequences, roughly 15% found once. The material sequenced was blood. These receptors all stem from a woman younger than 45 with Graves' ophthalmopathy. CDR3s include the opening cysteine and the closing phenylalanine or tryptophan. Fields, in order: V gene, D gene, clone size, J gene, CDR3 protein, CDR3 DNA. D genes are given only for firm matches. Size is stated for part of the rows, as once, few or many counts, or as a class when the clone is expanded.

v_call: TRBV20-1
d_call: TRBD2
clone_size: many
j_call: TRBJ2-1
cdr3_aa: CSARGLAGGIAYNEQFF
cdr3_nt: TGCAGTGCTAGGGGACTAGCGGGAGGGATCGCCTACAATGAGCAGTTCTTC

v_call: TRBV5-1
d_call: TRBD2
clone_size: NA
j_call: TRBJ2-5
cdr3_aa: CASSPNPGTSGIGSKYF
cdr3_nt: TGCGCCAGCAGCCCGAACCCCGGGACTAGCGGGATTGGGTCGAAGTACTTC

v_call: TRBV29-1
d_call: NA
clone_size: many
j_call: TRBJ2-6
cdr3_aa: CSVVSRDGGSGANVLTF
cdr3_nt: TGCAGCGTTGTGTCCCGGGACGGAGGCTCTGGGGCCAACGTCCTGACTTTC

v_call: TRBV6-1
d_call: NA
clone_size: NA
j_call: TRBJ2-6
cdr3_aa: CASSEEEGSGANVLTF
cdr3_nt: TGTGCCAGCAGTGAAGAAGAAGGGTCTGGGGCCAACGTCCTGACTTTC

v_call: TRBV29-1
d_call: TRBD2
clone_size: NA
j_call: TRBJ2-2
cdr3_aa: CSVHTPGLAGGPDTGELFF
cdr3_nt: TGCAGCGTTCACACTCCGGGACTAGCGGGAGGGCCTGACACCGGGGAGCTGTTTTTT

v_call: TRBV6-5
d_call: TRBD2
clone_size: NA
j_call: TRBJ2-3
cdr3_aa: CASSYIVASGRANRLDTQYF
cdr3_nt: TGTGCCAGCAGTTACATTGTAGCTAGCGGGAGGGCCAATAGGTTAGATACGCAGTATTTT

v_call: TRBV7-8
d_call: NA
clone_size: many
j_call: TRBJ2-4
cdr3_aa: CASSLGGQEKNIQYF
cdr3_nt: TGTGCCAGCAGCTTAGGGGGGCAGGAGAAAAACATTCAGTACTTC

v_call: TRBV7-8
d_call: NA
clone_size: many
j_call: TRBJ2-6
cdr3_aa: CASSPVVERKSSGANVLTF
cdr3_nt: TGTGCCAGCAGCCCAGTGGTGGAAAGGAAGAGCTCTGGGGCCAACGTCCTGACTTTC

v_call: TRBV12-3/TRBV12-4
d_call: NA
clone_size: few
j_call: TRBJ2-3
cdr3_aa: CASSLILVGARDTQYF
cdr3_nt: TGTGCCAGCAGTTTAATACTAGTGGGGGCCAGAGATACGCAGTATTTT

v_call: TRBV2
d_call: TRBD2
clone_size: few
j_call: TRBJ2-1
cdr3_aa: CASSSRGGGPPRNEQFF
cdr3_nt: TGTGCCAGCAGTTCCCGCGGGGGGGGCCCCCCGAGGAATGAGCAGTTCTTC

v_call: TRBV5-6
d_call: TRBD1
clone_size: few
j_call: TRBJ2-1
cdr3_aa: CASTPTGYNEQFF
cdr3_nt: TGTGCCAGCACTCCGACAGGGTACAATGAGCAGTTCTTC

v_call: TRBV2
d_call: TRBD2
clone_size: many
j_call: TRBJ2-1
cdr3_aa: CASSGVWTSEEGEQFF
cdr3_nt: TGTGCCAGCAGTGGGGTATGGACTAGCGAGGAGGGTGAGCAGTTCTTC

v_call: TRBV19
d_call: NA
clone_size: few
j_call: TRBJ2-3
cdr3_aa: CASGARSSTDTQYF
cdr3_nt: TGTGCCAGTGGGGCTCGATCTAGCACAGATACGCAGTATTTT

v_call: TRBV20-1
d_call: NA
clone_size: few
j_call: TRBJ2-7
cdr3_aa: CSARVLFPYEQYF
cdr3_nt: TGCAGTGCTAGAGTACTCTTCCCCTACGAGCAGTACTTC

v_call: TRBV2
d_call: NA
clone_size: few
j_call: TRBJ1-1
cdr3_aa: CASTPGLGGNTEAFF
cdr3_nt: TGTGCCAGCACCCCAGGGCTAGGAGGGAACACTGAAGCTTTCTTT

v_call: TRBV12-3/TRBV12-4
d_call: TRBD2
clone_size: NA
j_call: TRBJ2-7
cdr3_aa: CASSLALGASGRAYEQYF
cdr3_nt: TGTGCCAGCAGTTTAGCGCTTGGGGCTAGCGGGAGGGCCTACGAGCAGTACTTC

v_call: TRBV3-1
d_call: NA
clone_size: NA
j_call: TRBJ1-3
cdr3_aa: CASSVRGGAGGNTIYF
cdr3_nt: TGTGCCAGCAGCGTCCGAGGAGGCGCGGGTGGAAACACCATATATTTT

v_call: TRBV5-8
d_call: TRBD2
clone_size: many
j_call: TRBJ2-1
cdr3_aa: CASSWGLAVTNEQFF
cdr3_nt: TGTGCCAGCAGCTGGGGACTAGCGGTTACCAATGAGCAGTTCTTC

v_call: TRBV28
d_call: NA
clone_size: many
j_call: TRBJ1-1
cdr3_aa: CASNRDQNTEAFF
cdr3_nt: TGTGCCAGCAACAGGGACCAGAACACTGAAGCTTTCTTT

v_call: TRBV12-3/TRBV12-4
d_call: TRBD1
clone_size: many
j_call: TRBJ1-5
cdr3_aa: CASSWTGGQPQHF
cdr3_nt: TGTGCCAGCAGCTGGACAGGCGGACAGCCCCAGCATTTT

v_call: TRBV28
d_call: NA
clone_size: many
j_call: TRBJ2-2
cdr3_aa: CASIGLPNTGELFF
cdr3_nt: TGTGCCAGCATTGGACTACCGAACACCGGGGAGCTGTTTTTT

v_call: TRBV20-1
d_call: NA
clone_size: many
j_call: TRBJ2-5
cdr3_aa: CSAGLPNQETQYF
cdr3_nt: TGCAGTGCTGGCCTACCCAACCAAGAGACCCAGTACTTC

v_call: TRBV2
d_call: NA
clone_size: many
j_call: TRBJ2-5
cdr3_aa: CASSEDRPRETQYF
cdr3_nt: TGTGCCAGCAGTGAAGATCGTCCAAGGGAGACCCAGTACTTC

v_call: TRBV11-2
d_call: TRBD2
clone_size: many
j_call: TRBJ2-1
cdr3_aa: CASSLDPAGGGDYNEQFF
cdr3_nt: TGTGCCAGCAGCTTAGATCCAGCGGGAGGGGGGGATTACAATGAGCAGTTCTTC

v_call: TRBV30
d_call: NA
clone_size: few
j_call: TRBJ2-5
cdr3_aa: CAGVGNYFQETQYF
cdr3_nt: TGTGCAGGAGTAGGGAATTACTTCCAAGAGACCCAGTACTTC

v_call: TRBV7-2
d_call: NA
clone_size: NA
j_call: TRBJ2-7
cdr3_aa: CASTLGSGTHEQYF
cdr3_nt: TGTGCCAGCACCCTAGGGTCGGGTACCCACGAGCAGTACTTC

v_call: TRBV27
d_call: NA
clone_size: many
j_call: TRBJ2-1
cdr3_aa: CASTPWSGYNEQFF
cdr3_nt: TGTGCCAGCACCCCATGGAGTGGCTACAATGAGCAGTTCTTC

v_call: TRBV12-3/TRBV12-4
d_call: TRBD1
clone_size: NA
j_call: TRBJ1-2
cdr3_aa: CASSSGTGGNYGYTF
cdr3_nt: TGTGCCAGCAGTTCAGGGACAGGAGGGAACTATGGCTACACCTTC

v_call: TRBV5-1
d_call: TRBD1
clone_size: once
j_call: TRBJ2-1
cdr3_aa: CASSYDRGGTLNEQFF
cdr3_nt: TGCGCCAGCAGCTACGACAGGGGCGGGACCCTCAATGAGCAGTTCTTC

v_call: TRBV28
d_call: NA
clone_size: NA
j_call: TRBJ2-7
cdr3_aa: CASRPHGRGAGEQYF
cdr3_nt: TGTGCCAGCAGACCCCACGGCCGGGGCGCAGGGGAGCAGTACTTC

v_call: TRBV5-8
d_call: TRBD1
clone_size: NA
j_call: TRBJ2-5
cdr3_aa: CASGPSGGRETQYF
cdr3_nt: TGTGCCAGCGGCCCTTCAGGGGGCAGGGAGACCCAGTACTTC

v_call: TRBV7-2
d_call: TRBD1
clone_size: few
j_call: TRBJ2-7
cdr3_aa: CASSIDRESAYEQYF
cdr3_nt: TGTGCCAGCAGCATAGACAGGGAATCCGCCTACGAGCAGTACTTC

v_call: TRBV2
d_call: NA
clone_size: NA
j_call: TRBJ2-7
cdr3_aa: CASNQLKGRGYEQYF
cdr3_nt: TGTGCCAGCAACCAACTGAAGGGCAGGGGCTACGAGCAGTACTTC

v_call: TRBV4-3
d_call: TRBD2
clone_size: NA
j_call: TRBJ2-3
cdr3_aa: CASSQAYGTSGASTDTQYF
cdr3_nt: TGCGCCAGCAGCCAGGCGTATGGGACTAGCGGAGCCAGCACAGATACGCAGTATTTT

v_call: TRBV5-1
d_call: NA
clone_size: many
j_call: TRBJ2-1
cdr3_aa: CASSRDTNNEQFF
cdr3_nt: TGCGCCAGCAGCCGGGACACCAACAATGAGCAGTTCTTC

v_call: TRBV28
d_call: NA
clone_size: many
j_call: TRBJ2-2
cdr3_aa: CASSLSDSTNTGELFF
cdr3_nt: TGTGCCAGCAGTTTATCGGACAGCACGAACACCGGGGAGCTGTTTTTT

v_call: TRBV6-1
d_call: TRBD1
clone_size: few
j_call: TRBJ2-3
cdr3_aa: CASRTGTASDTQYF
cdr3_nt: TGTGCCAGCAGGACGGGGACAGCATCAGATACGCAGTATTTT

v_call: TRBV19
d_call: NA
clone_size: NA
j_call: TRBJ2-6
cdr3_aa: CASSIYASQSGANVLTF
cdr3_nt: TGTGCCAGTAGTATTTATGCGTCACAATCTGGGGCCAACGTCCTGACTTTC

v_call: TRBV28
d_call: NA
clone_size: many
j_call: TRBJ2-2
cdr3_aa: CASSGFEGNTGELFF
cdr3_nt: TGTGCCAGCAGTGGGTTTGAGGGTAACACCGGGGAGCTGTTTTTT

v_call: TRBV12-3/TRBV12-4
d_call: TRBD2
clone_size: NA
j_call: TRBJ2-1
cdr3_aa: CASNPGLAGGYEQFF
cdr3_nt: TGTGCCAGCAACCCGGGACTAGCGGGAGGTTATGAGCAGTTCTTC

v_call: TRBV3-1
d_call: TRBD2
clone_size: many
j_call: TRBJ2-1
cdr3_aa: CASSQDRASGIVQFF
cdr3_nt: TGTGCCAGCAGCCAAGATCGGGCTAGCGGCATAGTGCAGTTCTTC

v_call: TRBV4-3
d_call: TRBD2
clone_size: NA
j_call: TRBJ2-1
cdr3_aa: CASSYRLAGSSYNEQFF
cdr3_nt: TGCGCCAGCAGCTATCGACTAGCGGGGAGCTCCTACAATGAGCAGTTCTTC

v_call: TRBV15
d_call: NA
clone_size: many
j_call: TRBJ2-1
cdr3_aa: CATSREQEGYNEQFF
cdr3_nt: TGTGCCACCAGCAGAGAACAGGAAGGATACAATGAGCAGTTCTTC

v_call: TRBV30
d_call: NA
clone_size: NA
j_call: TRBJ1-1
cdr3_aa: CAWSVSENTEAFF
cdr3_nt: TGTGCCTGGAGTGTATCAGAGAACACTGAAGCTTTCTTT

v_call: TRBV20-1
d_call: NA
clone_size: many
j_call: TRBJ2-5
cdr3_aa: CSAPPRETQYF
cdr3_nt: TGCAGTGCCCCCCCCCGAGAGACCCAGTACTTC

v_call: TRBV7-2
d_call: TRBD1
clone_size: many
j_call: TRBJ1-3
cdr3_aa: CASSLWDRGGNTIYF
cdr3_nt: TGTGCCAGCAGCTTATGGGACAGGGGTGGAAACACCATATATTTT

v_call: TRBV5-6
d_call: TRBD1
clone_size: NA
j_call: TRBJ2-5
cdr3_aa: CASSDRVAETQYF
cdr3_nt: TGTGCCAGCAGCGACAGGGTGGCGGAGACCCAGTACTTC

v_call: TRBV4-1
d_call: NA
clone_size: NA
j_call: TRBJ2-3
cdr3_aa: CASSGTTATSTDTQYF
cdr3_nt: TGCGCCAGCAGCGGGACGACAGCTACTAGCACAGATACGCAGTATTTT

v_call: TRBV5-4
d_call: TRBD1
clone_size: NA
j_call: TRBJ1-1
cdr3_aa: CASSPGGAMNTEAFF
cdr3_nt: TGTGCCAGCAGTCCAGGGGGCGCGATGAACACTGAAGCTTTCTTT

v_call: TRBV9
d_call: NA
clone_size: NA
j_call: TRBJ2-5
cdr3_aa: CASSAGWKQETQYF
cdr3_nt: TGTGCCAGCAGCGCCGGCTGGAAACAAGAGACCCAGTACTTC

v_call: TRBV13
d_call: NA
clone_size: NA
j_call: TRBJ2-5
cdr3_aa: CASSLIGARSSETQYF
cdr3_nt: TGTGCCAGCAGCTTAATCGGGGCGCGAAGCTCAGAGACCCAGTACTTC

v_call: TRBV29-1
d_call: TRBD1
clone_size: NA
j_call: TRBJ1-2
cdr3_aa: CSAKDRGVEGYTF
cdr3_nt: TGCAGCGCAAAGGACAGGGGAGTGGAAGGCTACACCTTC

v_call: TRBV12-3/TRBV12-4
d_call: NA
clone_size: NA
j_call: TRBJ2-5
cdr3_aa: CASSLGQGTSQYF
cdr3_nt: TGTGCCAGCAGTTTGGGTCAGGGCACGTCCCAGTACTTC